In its sample, the clone carrying this TCR beta chain was seen once. Its antigen is undetermined. This specimen belongs to a study of OX40 agonist ivuxolimab in advanced cancers. Study-level information: Ivuxolimab was delivered to patients intravenously every 2 weeks at doses spanning 0.01 to 10 mg/kg. Overall study findings and caveats: Not determined was the antigen specificity of the expanded peripheral T cells.

If patients had autoimmune disease history or systemic immunosuppression, they were excluded. Data came from immunoSEQ multiplex PCR; TCRdb stores just in-frame clones and leaves some out. The sample yields roughly 50,000 clones, around 84% seen once. Sample: CD4+ or CD8+ T cells sorted from blood, taken in a trial of the OX40 agonist ivuxolimab. This TCR was sampled from an adult with an advanced solid tumor such as melanoma, head and neck, liver or kidney cancer.

The CDR3 coding sequence is TGTGCCAGCAGTTATTCAGGGGCGAGGAACGAGCAGTACTTC. As protein: CASSYSGARNEQYF. This chain joins TRBV28 and TRBJ2-7, with a tentative D call TRBD1 (6 bases). Germline-derived CDR1 and CDR2 are MDHEN and SYDVKM. The CDR3 has 14 residues. Deletions cut 4 bases from V and 5 bases from J, with 15 bases between. The complete variable domain, with remaining parts taken from reference TRBV28 and TRBJ2-7, reads DVKVTQSSRYLVKRTGEKVFLECVQDMDHENMFWYRQDPGLGLRLIYFSYDVKMKEKGDIPEGYSVSREKKERFSLILESASTNQTSMYLCASSYSGARNEQYFGPGTRLTVT.